This TCR beta chain was retrieved from a study of T cell responses to AZD1222 COVID-19 vaccine. Findings of the study overall: Epitopes outside B.1.351 and B.1.1.7 mutated regions reportedly drew nearly half of spike TCRs. Females outnumbered males among donors, who were mostly white British; clonal diversity was possibly underestimated. Distributed over spike, vaccine-associated CD4 TCRs predominated at 160-218 and 743-854.

Second-dose schedules of about 4 or about 12 weeks were combined. Germline V gene sequence: CDR1 KGHSH, CDR2 LQKENI. The V gene end was trimmed by 6 bases and the J gene end by 8 bases; junction bases not matched to a gene: 7. The length of the CDR3 is 13 residues. This clone showed up just once. Its antigen is not known. The protocol was immunoSEQ multiplex PCR, while the TCRdb copy is restricted to in-frame clones and leaves out a portion. Here the sample spans around 150,000 clones, around 87% being singletons. The receptor comes from an adult who received the AZD1222 COVID-19 vaccine. The chain has TRBV18 and TRBJ2-1; 7 nucleotides align to TRBD2. Source: peripheral blood, taken 28 days after the second AZD1222 dose. The CDR3: CASSGLLEHEQFF. CDR3 DNA sequence: TGTGCCAGCTCGGGACTACTAGAGCATGAGCAGTTCTTC.